One and the same sample provided the 27 T cell receptor beta chains below, sequenced in a study of blood T cell repertoires in COVID-19 (dated by TCRdb to about 2020). To prepare the library, the immunoSEQ multiplex PCR assay was applied. TCRdb re-hosts the immuneACCESS table, in-frame sequences only. Its copies lack some clones; in the studies checked, an unresolved V gene accounts for under half of them, and the cause for the rest is not known. The sample table shows some 18,000 clones, and around 88% are seen once. Of the sample, about 5% falls within the top ten clones. Sequenced material: PBMCs or T cells enriched from blood (not recorded which). The receptors here all came from a woman in her 30s who had recovered from COVID-19.

The chain links TRBV25-1 to TRBJ2-3; 11 bases line up with TRBD2. The CDR3 extends over 18 amino acids. V trimming: 5 bases; J trimming: 3 bases; junction bases outside the gene matches: 13. CDR1 and CDR2 from the germline V gene are MGHDK and SYGVNS. CDR3 coding DNA: TGTGCCAGCAGTTTGACTAGCGGGGCCACAGGGATGACAGATACGCAGTATTTT. Its protein is CASSLTSGATGMTDTQYF.

The chain joins TRBV6-1 to TRBJ1-5; the D gene is possibly TRBD1 (6 bases). The CDR3 is 15 residues long. V was shortened by 3 bases and J by 2 bases, with 11 bases between the two germline ends. Germline lookup yields CDR1 MNHNS and CDR2 SASEGT. The DNA of the CDR3 is TGTGCCAGCAGTGAGGCGGCAGGGGGCAATCAGCCCCAGCATTTT. Translating it yields CASSEAAGGNQPQHF.

The gene calls are TRBV9 and TRBJ1-5, with 7 bases fitting TRBD1. Germline CDR1 is SGDLS and CDR2 is YYNGEE. The CDR3 runs to 15 residues. With V trimmed by 0 bases and J by 7 bases, 7 bases remained unmatched. Written as DNA, the CDR3 is TGTGCCAGCAGCGTAGCTACAGGGGATGGACAGCCCCAGCATTTT. Protein sequence: CASSVATGDGQPQHF.

The chain carries TRBV5-4 and TRBJ2-5, with TRBD1 matching over 8 bases. Trimming took 2 bases from V and 4 from J; bases not matched to a gene: 7. Germline V gives CDR1 SGHNT, CDR2 YYREEE (reference sequence). The CDR3 spans 15 residues. The CDR3 reads CASSFPGQGGETQYF. CDR3 nucleotide sequence: TGTGCCAGCAGCTTTCCAGGACAGGGAGGAGAGACCCAGTACTTC.

The chain employs TRBV28 and TRBJ1-2; 7 positions match TRBD1. V lost 5 bases and J lost 2; bases outside the gene matches: 8. Germline loops: CDR1 MDHEN, CDR2 SYDVKM. The CDR3 has 15 amino acids. CDR3 DNA: TGTGCCAGCAGTATTCCCTCAGGGGGGAACTATGGCTACACCTTC. Translation: CASSIPSGGNYGYTF.

The chain carries TRBV4-3 and TRBJ1-2; TRBD1 is a possible D gene (5 bases). This CDR3 has 15 amino acids. The V and J ends lost 0 bases and 2 bases respectively, with 10 bases between them. CDR1 and CDR2 (germline): LGHNA, YSLEER. This CDR3 is CASSQDTGGNYGYTF. The CDR3 DNA reads as TGCGCCAGCAGCCAAGATACGGGGGGGAACTATGGCTACACCTTC.

The V call is TRBV24-1, the J call TRBJ2-7; perhaps TRBD1 as D (6 bases). Looked up from germline, CDR1 is KGHDR and CDR2 is SFDVKD. The CDR3 loop spans 14 amino acids. Trimming cost V 4 bases and J 2 bases, with 11 bases left between them. Written as DNA, the CDR3 is TGTGCCACCAGTGAGACGACAGGAGCCTACGAGCAGTACTTC. Encoded protein: CATSETTGAYEQYF.

The V and J genes are TRBV9 and TRBJ2-1; 11 bases fit TRBD2. Per germline, CDR1 SGDLS and CDR2 YYNGEE. With 0 bases clipped from V and 6 bases from J, the junction kept 8 bases outside the gene matches. The CDR3 length is 17 residues. This CDR3 reads CASSVDPSGGPLNEQFF. The CDR3, as DNA: TGTGCCAGCAGCGTAGACCCTAGCGGGGGGCCCCTCAATGAGCAGTTCTTC.

V and J are TRBV28 and TRBJ2-7; 7 bases fit TRBD1. CDR3 length equals 13 residues. From germline, CDR1 is MDHEN and CDR2 SYDVKM. J lost 3 bases, V lost 5 bases, and 4 bases had no gene match. For the CDR3, the DNA is TGTGCCAGCAGTCCGGGACAGATCTACGAGCAGTACTTC. This encodes CASSPGQIYEQYF.

Comment on this clone: The same CDR3 also results from other DNA sequences found in this sample. The rearrangement uses TRBV27 and TRBJ2-2; D gene uncertain. Germline values: CDR1 MNHEY, CDR2 SMNVEV (reference sequence). V was cut by 6 bases and J by 1 base, with 3 bases left in between. This CDR3 spans 12 amino acids. CDR3 sequence reads: CASSQNTGELFF. CDR3 nucleotide sequence: TGTGCCAGCAGCCAGAACACCGGGGAGCTGTTTTTT.

V and J are TRBV2 and TRBJ2-1, with 12 bases matching TRBD2. Germline V gives CDR1 SNHLY, CDR2 FYNNEI. The CDR3 loop spans 15 amino acids. V dropped 1 base and J dropped 10; count of bases not matched to a gene: 5. In DNA, the CDR3 is TGTGCCAGCAGTGAAGTTTCAGGGACTAGCGGGGAGCAGTTCTTC. It translates to CASSEVSGTSGEQFF.

The CDR3 sequence is CASSWDNSYEQYF. The CDR3 DNA reads TGTGCCAGCAGTTGGGACAACTCCTACGAGCAGTACTTC. This sequence joins TRBV27 and TRBJ2-7, with D possibly being TRBD1 (6 bases). CDR3 size: 13 residues. Germline CDR1 reads MNHEY; CDR2 reads SMNVEV (reference sequence). V was cut by 4 bases and J by 0 bases, with 7 bases left in between.

The gene calls are TRBV28 and TRBJ2-3, with 8 bases matching TRBD1. CDR3 size: 15 residues. The germline gives CDR1 MDHEN, CDR2 SYDVKM. Trimming at V came to 5 bases and at J to 3 bases, leaving 7 bases not matched to a gene. The CDR3, as DNA: TGTGCCAGCAGTACACAGACAGGGGTGACAGATACGCAGTATTTT. Its translation is CASSTQTGVTDTQYF. Full variable domain (missing parts from reference TRBV28 and TRBJ2-3): DVKVTQSSRYLVKRTGEKVFLECVQDMDHENMFWYRQDPGLGLRLIYFSYDVKMKEKGDIPEGYSVSREKKERFSLILESASTNQTSMYLCASSTQTGVTDTQYFGPGTRLTVL.

This chain links TRBV6-6 with TRBJ1-1; TRBD1 might be the D (5 bases). CDR1 and CDR2 from the germline V gene are MNHNY and SVGAGI (reference sequence). The CDR3 has 13 amino acids. V was pared by 7 bases and J by 0 bases, with 9 bases between. CDR3 sequence: CASITGVNTEAFF. The CDR3 nucleotides read TGTGCCAGCATCACGGGGGTGAACACTGAAGCTTTCTTT.

As regards this clone: Because the CDR3's place on the DNA is in doubt, the DNA is left out and the CDR3 is given as listed by TCRdb. The chain recombines TRBV6-5 with TRBJ1-1; TRBD1, the D gene given by the table, was not confirmed from the DNA. With termini counted, the CDR3 has 16 amino acids. The germline CDR1 and CDR2 sequences are MNHEY and SVGAGI. The CDR3 reads CASSSGQGTMNTEAFF.

J is TRBJ1-1 and V is TRBV27; D remains ambiguous. There are 15 residues in the CDR3. V was clipped by 4 bases and J by 0 bases, with 12 bases between them. Germline V gives CDR1 MNHEY, CDR2 SMNVEV (reference sequence). CDR3 region: CASSSRLSMNTEAFF. The CDR3 bases are TGTGCCAGCAGTTCTAGACTGTCCATGAACACTGAAGCTTTCTTT.

The chain couples TRBV6-5 to TRBJ1-5; D perhaps matches TRBD1 (5 bases). This CDR3 is 16 amino acids long. Germline values: CDR1 MNHEY, CDR2 SVGAGI. V gave up 4 bases and J gave up 1 base, with 14 bases separating them. Written as DNA, the CDR3 is TGTGCCAGCAGTTCTTCCCTCCGGGGGAGCAATCAGCCCCAGCATTTT. Its protein is CASSSSLRGSNQPQHF.

The chain has TRBV21-1 and TRBJ2-7; TRBD2, as called in the table, went unchecked against the DNA. TRBV21-1 is deemed a pseudogene. This CDR3 is 13 amino acids long. The DNA for the CDR3 is TGTGCCAGCAGCGGACCCCGGACTGACGAGCAGTACTTC. It is translated as CASSGPRTDEQYF.

The genes are TRBV18 and TRBJ2-2; D ambiguous. V was trimmed by 2 bases and J by 5 bases, leaving 12 bases between them. This CDR3 comprises 15 residues. Germline loops: CDR1 KGHSH, CDR2 LQKENI. The CDR3 loop is CASSPGQVNTGELFF. The CDR3 nucleotides are TGTGCCAGCTCACCAGGGCAGGTGAATACCGGGGAGCTGTTTTTT.

This clone was found a few times. V gene TRBV12-5 combines with J gene TRBJ1-1; unclear D gene. This CDR3 spans 12 amino acids. V lost 7 bases to trimming and J lost 7 bases, with 13 bases between them. CDR1 is LGHNT, CDR2 FRNRAP, per germline. The CDR3 here is CASAIDRGEAFF. The CDR3 DNA reads TGTGCTAGTGCCATAGACCGGGGTGAAGCTTTCTTT.

This chain joins TRBV2 and TRBJ1-2; D is undetermined. Trimming stripped 0 bases from V and 5 bases from J, with 4 bases between. The CDR3 is 12 residues long. CDR1 and CDR2 from the germline V gene are SNHLY and FYNNEI. CDR3 region: CASSEAPYGYTF. Here the CDR3 DNA reads TGTGCCAGCAGTGAAGCTCCGTATGGCTACACCTTC.

This chain links TRBV14 with TRBJ1-1; no clear D gene. The V end was cut by 0 bases, the J end by 5 bases, with 19 bases between. The CDR3 contains 17 residues. From germline, CDR1 is SGHDN and CDR2 FVKESK. The CDR3 is CASSQEGGRKASTEAFF. In nucleotides, the CDR3 is TGTGCCAGCAGCCAAGAGGGAGGCAGAAAGGCGAGTACTGAAGCTTTCTTT. Full variable domain (missing parts from reference TRBV14 and TRBJ1-1): EAGVTQFPSHSVIEKGQTVTLRCDPISGHDNLYWYRRVMGKEIKFLLHFVKESKQDESGMPNNRFLAERTGGTYSTLKVQPAELEDSGVYFCASSQEGGRKASTEAFFGQGTRLTVV.

This sequence joins TRBV5-1 and TRBJ2-2; the match to TRBD1 covers 8 bases. Trimming removed 2 bases from V and 2 bases from J; junction bases left unmatched: 5. The germline V gene has CDR1 SGHRS and CDR2 YFSETQ. The CDR3 contains 16 residues. The CDR3 DNA sequence: TGCGCCAGCAGCTTCGGACAGGGAGGAAACACCGGGGAGCTGTTTTTT. Its translation is CASSFGQGGNTGELFF.

The chain uses TRBV4-3 and TRBJ1-1; possibly TRBD1 for D (6 bases). Germline values: CDR1 LGHNA, CDR2 YSLEER. Trimming took off 1 base at V and 1 base at J, with 10 bases between the two ends. The CDR3 runs to 15 residues. The CDR3 spells CASSQGAGANTEAFF. As DNA, the CDR3 is TGCGCCAGCAGCCAAGGTGCAGGGGCGAACACTGAAGCTTTCTTT.

J is TRBJ2-5 and V is TRBV5-1; 13 bases fit TRBD2. Trimming removed 4 bases from V and 1 base from J; junction bases left unmatched: 4. This CDR3 spans 16 amino acids. The germline CDR1 and CDR2 sequences are SGHRS and YFSETQ. The DNA of the CDR3 is TGCGCCAGCAGCCCGGGACTAGCGGGGCGCCAAGAGACCCAGTACTTC. Amino acid sequence: CASSPGLAGRQETQYF.

The chain combines TRBV3-1 (or the pseudogene TRBV3-2) with TRBJ1-6, with 8 bases fitting TRBD1. Germline CDR1 LGHDT, CDR2 YNNKEL (reference sequence). The CDR3 contains 15 residues. Trimming at V came to 4 bases and at J to 7 bases, leaving 6 bases not matched to a gene. As DNA, the CDR3 is TGTGCCAGCAGCCCTACGGGACAGGTGAATTCACCCCTCCACTTT. This gives the protein CASSPTGQVNSPLHF.

V gene TRBV3-1 (or the pseudogene TRBV3-2) combines with J gene TRBJ2-7; possibly TRBD2 for D (5 bases). This CDR3 has 13 amino acids. In germline, CDR1 is LGHDT, CDR2 YNNKEL (reference sequence). V lost 6 bases and J lost 3, with 12 bases in between. The DNA of the CDR3 is TGTGCCAGCAGAGGTCAGCGGAACTACGAGCAGTACTTC. This codes for CASRGQRNYEQYF.